The 15 T cell receptor beta chains below were found in one sample sequenced in a study of lymphopenia after photon versus proton radiotherapy (dated by TCRdb to between 2018 and 2020). Preparation of the library involved the immunoSEQ multiplex PCR assay. TCRdb stores this immuneACCESS table with in-frame sequences only. Part of the clones is absent; in the studies checked, under half of the shortfall reflects unresolved V genes, and no reason is known for the rest. Recorded for this sample are around 64,000 clones; about 85% of them occurred a single time. The ten top clones hold 9.5% to 15% of the sample. The material was peripheral blood, obtained from a patient treated with proton-based radiotherapy. These receptors all come from a man older than 75 with esophageal cancer.

This chain joins TRBV4-3 and TRBJ1-2, with D unresolved. Trimming stripped 0 bases from V and 4 bases from J, with 15 bases between. The CDR3 has 16 residues. Germline V gene lookup returns CDR1 LGHNA and CDR2 YSLEER. CDR3 bases: TGCGCCAGCAGCCAAGATTCCGATGCGGGCTTCTATGGCTACACCTTC. It is translated as CASSQDSDAGFYGYTF.

This clone was seen a few times. The CDR3 loop reads CASRRGLAGHTDTQYF. The DNA of the CDR3 is TGCGCCAGCAGACGAGGACTAGCGGGACACACAGATACGCAGTATTTT. V usage is TRBV4-3 and J usage is TRBJ2-3; 12 positions agree with TRBD2. V lost 6 bases, J lost 2 bases, and 6 bases stayed unmatched. Germline assignment: CDR1 LGHNA and CDR2 YSLEER. This CDR3 has 16 residues.

This chain joins TRBV28 and TRBJ1-5, with D maybe TRBD1 (5 bases). V was pared by 7 bases and J by 2 bases, with 24 bases between. The CDR3 length is 18 residues. Germline assignment: CDR1 MDHEN and CDR2 SYDVKM. The CDR3 DNA reads TGTGCCAGCACCTCTTCCGGGACCCTTCTCTCGGGCAATCAGCCCCAGCATTTT. It yields the protein CASTSSGTLLSGNQPQHF.

The chain recombines TRBV19 with TRBJ2-2; D might be TRBD1 or TRBD2, each matching 6 bases. Per the germline V gene, CDR1 is LNHDA and CDR2 is SQIVND (reference sequence). V gave up 0 bases and J gave up 0 bases, with 8 bases separating them. This CDR3 is 16 amino acids long. CDR3 loop: CASSIDGGPNTGELFF. The CDR3 DNA follows: TGTGCCAGTAGTATAGACGGGGGCCCGAACACCGGGGAGCTGTTTTTT.

The rearrangement links TRBV30 to TRBJ1-5; D gene uncertain. Trimming pared 0 bases from V and 5 bases from J, leaving 8 bases between. Germline values: CDR1 GTSNPN, CDR2 SVGIG (reference sequence). The CDR3 sequence is 13 residues long. The CDR3 nucleotides read TGTGCCTGGAGTGTAAGGACCCATCAGCCCCAGCATTTT. Its protein product is CAWSVRTHQPQHF.

The V gene is TRBV6-1, the J gene TRBJ1-1; D is uncertain. This CDR3 comprises 13 residues. V dropped 8 bases and J dropped 0 bases, with 10 bases sitting between them. Germline V gives CDR1 MNHNS, CDR2 SASEGT. The DNA for the CDR3 is TGTGCCAGCCTGAGAGTCATGAACACTGAAGCTTTCTTT. Encoded protein: CASLRVMNTEAFF.

This clone was seen a handful of times. The chain is built from TRBV30 and TRBJ2-3; no clear D gene. The V gene lost 4 bases and the J gene lost 2 bases, with 10 bases spanning the gap. Germline V gene data show CDR1 as GTSNPN and CDR2 as SVGIG (reference sequence). The CDR3 has 13 amino acids. CDR3 loop: CAWTRTATDTQYF. The CDR3 region has the DNA TGTGCCTGGACCAGGACGGCCACAGATACGCAGTATTTT.

This clone was observed a handful of times. The V gene is TRBV5-1, the J gene TRBJ2-3; 7 positions match TRBD1. V was pared by 1 base and J by 5 bases, with 10 bases of the junction left unmatched. The CDR3 covers 16 residues. CDR1 and CDR2 from the germline V gene are SGHRS and YFSETQ. DNA for the CDR3: TGCGCCAGCAGCTTGCTGCCAGGGGGAGTTGTAGATACGCAGTATTTT. Translated, it gives CASSLLPGGVVDTQYF.

J is TRBJ2-1 and V is TRBV6-1; D perhaps matches TRBD2 (6 bases). The ends were cut back, 0 bases at V and 0 bases at J, with 12 bases in the middle. The CDR3 extends over 17 amino acids. Germline values: CDR1 MNHNS, CDR2 SASEGT. The CDR3 sequence is CASSEATSLSSYNEQFF. The CDR3, as DNA: TGTGCCAGCAGTGAAGCAACTAGCCTAAGCTCCTACAATGAGCAGTTCTTC.

The V gene is TRBV5-8, the J gene TRBJ2-3, with 10 bases that match TRBD2. The CDR3 loop spans 17 amino acids. V lost 3 bases to trimming and J lost 6 bases; unmatched junction nucleotides: 13. Per germline, CDR1 SGHTS and CDR2 YDEGEE. Written as DNA, the CDR3 is TGTGCCAGCAGCTCTGGACTAGCGGTTGTGACGGGGGATACGCAGTATTTT. Amino acids: CASSSGLAVVTGDTQYF.

This chain links TRBV11-2 with TRBJ1-3; possibly TRBD1 for D (5 bases). This CDR3 has 17 amino acids. With 5 bases removed from V and 0 bases from J, the gap between germline ends came to 17 bases. Germline CDR1 is SGHAT and CDR2 is FQNNGV. CDR3 coding DNA: TGTGCCAGCAGCCCACGGGACTCTCCCGTCTCTGGAAACACCATATATTTT. Protein sequence: CASSPRDSPVSGNTIYF.

This chain uses TRBV30 with TRBJ1-4; possibly TRBD1 for D (6 bases). Germline CDR1 reads GTSNPN; CDR2 reads SVGIG (reference sequence). This CDR3 is 14 amino acids long. Trimming removed 4 bases at V and 7 bases at J, with 16 bases between. CDR3 sequence reads: CAWTRPGAGEKLFF. The CDR3 DNA sequence: TGTGCCTGGACCCGACCGGGGGCGGGTGAAAAACTGTTTTTT.

The chain employs TRBV11-2 and TRBJ2-7; 8 positions agree with TRBD2. The length of the CDR3 is 15 residues. Germline CDR1 SGHAT, CDR2 FQNNGV. J lost 7 bases, V lost 7 bases, and 15 bases had no gene match. This CDR3 reads CASTPGGRPLGEQYF. As DNA, the CDR3 is TGTGCCAGCACCCCTGGCGGGAGGCCCCTCGGAGAGCAGTACTTC.

V is TRBV10-3 and J is TRBJ2-5, with TRBD2 matching 9 bases. V lost 10 bases, J lost 3 bases, and 15 bases stayed unmatched. Germline V gene lookup returns CDR1 ENHRY and CDR2 SYGVKD. The length of the CDR3 is 16 residues. DNA of the CDR3: TGTGCCACCTCAGATGGGGTAGCGGGGGTTAAAGAGACCCAGTACTTC. Translated: CATSDGVAGVKETQYF.

V usage is TRBV11-2 and J usage is TRBJ1-6, with D maybe TRBD1 (6 bases). Trimming left V 5 bases short and J 8 bases short, with 13 bases between. CDR1 is SGHAT and CDR2 is FQNNGV in the germline V gene. The CDR3 is 14 amino acids. The CDR3 DNA sequence: TGTGCCAGCAGCATCGAGGGGGGAGATTCACCCCTCCACTTT. It is translated as CASSIEGGDSPLHF. The complete variable domain, with remaining parts taken from reference TRBV11-2 and TRBJ1-6, reads EAGVAQSPRYKIIEKRQSVAFWCNPISGHATLYWYQQILGQGPKLLIQFQNNGVVDDSQLPKDRFSAERLKGVDSTLKIQPAKLEDSAVYLCASSIEGGDSPLHFGNGTRLTVT.